This T cell receptor (beta chain) was profiled in a study of blood T cell repertoires in COVID-19. Study summary: PBMCs, B-cell-depleted T cells, or T cells provided the cDNA or gDNA that made up the material.

In the original workflow: Amplified reference gene primers provided the basis for estimating nucleated cell counts. The table came from immunoSEQ multiplex PCR; TCRdb's copy has only in-frame clones and leaves some out. D and trimming come from the DNA, and the V and J calls and clone size come from that table. The sample includes about 210,000 clones, 65% to 90% of them seen just once. CDR3 length: 12 amino acids. V was shortened by 3 bases and J by 5 bases, with 10 bases between the two germline ends. The V gene's germline CDR1 is SQVTM and CDR2 ANQGSEA. Sequencing used peripheral blood. The TCR sequence derives from a woman aged 70 to 79 with COVID-19, enrolled during active disease. The rearrangement joins TRBV29-1 to TRBJ2-5; unclear D gene. CDR3 in amino acids: CSVDRVRETQYF. The CDR3 DNA follows: TGCAGCGTTGATCGAGTCAGGGAGACCCAGTACTTC.